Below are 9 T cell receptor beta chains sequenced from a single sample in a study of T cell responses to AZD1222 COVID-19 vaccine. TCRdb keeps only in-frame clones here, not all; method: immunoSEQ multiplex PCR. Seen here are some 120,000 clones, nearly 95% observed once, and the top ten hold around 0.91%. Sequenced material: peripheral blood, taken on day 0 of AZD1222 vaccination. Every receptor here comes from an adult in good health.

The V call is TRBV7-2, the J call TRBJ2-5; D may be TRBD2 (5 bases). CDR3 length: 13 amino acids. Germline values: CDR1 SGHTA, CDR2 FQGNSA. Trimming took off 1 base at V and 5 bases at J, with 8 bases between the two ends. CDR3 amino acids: CASSLGRRETQYF. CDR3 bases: TGTGCCAGCAGCTTAGGGCGGAGGGAGACCCAGTACTTC.

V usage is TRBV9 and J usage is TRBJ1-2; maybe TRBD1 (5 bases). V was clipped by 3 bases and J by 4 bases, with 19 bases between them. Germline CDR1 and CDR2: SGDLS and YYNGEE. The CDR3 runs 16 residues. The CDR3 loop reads CASSGPRGPTVYGYTF. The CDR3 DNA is TGTGCCAGCAGCGGACCTAGGGGACCGACAGTCTATGGCTACACCTTC. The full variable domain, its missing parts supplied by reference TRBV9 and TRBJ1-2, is DSGVTQTPKHLITATGQRVTLRCSPRSGDLSVYWYQQSLDQGLQFLIQYYNGEERAKGNILERFSAQQFPDLHSELNLSSLELGDSALYFCASSGPRGPTVYGYTFGSGTRLTVV.

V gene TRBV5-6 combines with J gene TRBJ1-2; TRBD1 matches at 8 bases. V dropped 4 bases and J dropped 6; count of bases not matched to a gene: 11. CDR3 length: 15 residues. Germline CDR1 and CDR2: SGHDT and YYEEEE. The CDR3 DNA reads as TGTGCCAGCAGCCCCGACAGGGGCAGGTTTAATGGCTACACCTTC. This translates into CASSPDRGRFNGYTF.

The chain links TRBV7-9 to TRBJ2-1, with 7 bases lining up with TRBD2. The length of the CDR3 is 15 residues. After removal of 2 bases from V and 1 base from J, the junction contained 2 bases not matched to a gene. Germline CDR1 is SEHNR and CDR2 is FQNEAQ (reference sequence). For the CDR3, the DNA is TGTGCCAGCAGCTTACCGGGGGGATCCTACAATGAGCAGTTCTTC. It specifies CASSLPGGSYNEQFF.

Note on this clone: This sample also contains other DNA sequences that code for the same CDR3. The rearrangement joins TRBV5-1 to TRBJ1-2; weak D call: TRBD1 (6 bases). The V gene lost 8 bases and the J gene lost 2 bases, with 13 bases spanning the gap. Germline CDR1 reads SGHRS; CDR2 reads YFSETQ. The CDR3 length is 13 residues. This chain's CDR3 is CASSTGENYGYTF. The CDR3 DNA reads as TGCGCCAGTTCGACAGGAGAGAACTATGGCTACACCTTC.

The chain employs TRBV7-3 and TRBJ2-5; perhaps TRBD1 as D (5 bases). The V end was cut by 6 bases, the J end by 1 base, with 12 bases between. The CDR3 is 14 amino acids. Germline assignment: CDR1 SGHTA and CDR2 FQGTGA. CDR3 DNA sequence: TGTGCCAGCAGTCTAAGGGGTCCCCAAGAGACCCAGTACTTC. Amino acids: CASSLRGPQETQYF. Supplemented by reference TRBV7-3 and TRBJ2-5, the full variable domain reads GAGVSQTPSNKVTEKGKYVELRCDPISGHTALYWYRQSLGQGPEFLIYFQGTGAADDSGLPNDRFFAVRPEGSVSTLKIQRTERGDSAVYLCASSLRGPQETQYFGPGTRLLVL.

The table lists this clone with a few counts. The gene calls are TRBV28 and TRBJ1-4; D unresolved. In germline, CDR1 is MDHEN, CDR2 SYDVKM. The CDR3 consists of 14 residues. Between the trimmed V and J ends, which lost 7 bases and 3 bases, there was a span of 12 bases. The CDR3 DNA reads TGTGCCAGCACCTTGTCCCTATCTAATGAAAAACTGTTTTTT. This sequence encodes CASTLSLSNEKLFF.

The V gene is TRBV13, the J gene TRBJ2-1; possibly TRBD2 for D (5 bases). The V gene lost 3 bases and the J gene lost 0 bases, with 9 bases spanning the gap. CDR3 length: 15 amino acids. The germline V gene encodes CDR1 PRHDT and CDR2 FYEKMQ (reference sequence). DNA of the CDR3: TGTGCCAGCAGCTTTGAGCGGAGCTCCTACAATGAGCAGTTCTTC. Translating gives CASSFERSSYNEQFF.

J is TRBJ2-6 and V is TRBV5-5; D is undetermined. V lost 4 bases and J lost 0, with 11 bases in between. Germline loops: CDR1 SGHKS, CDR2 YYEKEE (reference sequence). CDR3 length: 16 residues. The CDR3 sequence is CASSLPLGSGANVLTF. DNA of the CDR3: TGTGCCAGCAGCCTTCCTCTAGGCTCTGGGGCCAACGTCCTGACTTTC. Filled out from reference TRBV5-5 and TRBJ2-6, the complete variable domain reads DAGVTQSPTHLIKTRGQQVTLRCSPISGHKSVSWYQQVLGQGPQFIFQYYEKEERGRGNFPDRFSARQFPNYSSELNVNALLLGDSALYLCASSLPLGSGANVLTFGAGSRLTVL.